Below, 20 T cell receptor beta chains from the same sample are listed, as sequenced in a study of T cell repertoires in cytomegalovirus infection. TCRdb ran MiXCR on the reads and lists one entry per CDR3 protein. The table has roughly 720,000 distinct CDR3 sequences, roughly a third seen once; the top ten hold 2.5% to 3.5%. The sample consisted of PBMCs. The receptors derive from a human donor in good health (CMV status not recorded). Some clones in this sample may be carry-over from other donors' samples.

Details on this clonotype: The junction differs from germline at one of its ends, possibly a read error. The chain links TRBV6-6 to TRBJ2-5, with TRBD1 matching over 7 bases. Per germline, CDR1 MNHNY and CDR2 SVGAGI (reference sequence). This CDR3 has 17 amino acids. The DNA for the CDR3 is TGTGCCAGCAGTTACCCGAGGGGGCGTCCGTACCATGAGACCCAGTACTTC. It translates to CASSYPRGRPYHETQYF.

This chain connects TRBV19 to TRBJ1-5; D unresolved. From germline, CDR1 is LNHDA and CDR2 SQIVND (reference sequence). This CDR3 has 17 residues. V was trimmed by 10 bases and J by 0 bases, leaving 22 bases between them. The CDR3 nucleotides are TGTGCCATTATTATAAACCCCCGGACCGATAGCAATCAGCCCCAGCATTTT. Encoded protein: CAIIINPRTDSNQPQHF.

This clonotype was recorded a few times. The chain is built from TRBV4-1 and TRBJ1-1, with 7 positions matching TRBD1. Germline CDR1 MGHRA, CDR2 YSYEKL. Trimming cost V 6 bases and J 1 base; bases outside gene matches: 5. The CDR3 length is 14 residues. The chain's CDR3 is CASRIGQENTEAFF. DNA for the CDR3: TGCGCCAGCAGGATCGGACAGGAGAACACTGAAGCTTTCTTT.

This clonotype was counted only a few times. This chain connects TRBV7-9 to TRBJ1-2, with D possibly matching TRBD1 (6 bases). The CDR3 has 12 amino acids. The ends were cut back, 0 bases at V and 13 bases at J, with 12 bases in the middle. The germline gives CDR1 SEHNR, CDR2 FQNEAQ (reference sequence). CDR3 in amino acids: CASSLAEQGLTF. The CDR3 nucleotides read TGTGCCAGCAGCTTAGCGGAACAGGGACTCACCTTC.

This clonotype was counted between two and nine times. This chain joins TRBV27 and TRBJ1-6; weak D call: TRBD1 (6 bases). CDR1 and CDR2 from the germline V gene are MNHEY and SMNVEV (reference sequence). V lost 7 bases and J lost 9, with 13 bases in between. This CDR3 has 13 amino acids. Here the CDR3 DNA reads TGTGCCAGCACACCGGGGGCCGCTTCACCCCTCCACTTT. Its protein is CASTPGAASPLHF.

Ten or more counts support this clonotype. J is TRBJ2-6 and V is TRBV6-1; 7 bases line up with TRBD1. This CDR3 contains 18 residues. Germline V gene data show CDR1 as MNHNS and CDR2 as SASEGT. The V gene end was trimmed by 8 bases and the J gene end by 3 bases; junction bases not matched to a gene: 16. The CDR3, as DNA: TGTGCCAGCCCCAAACCGGGACAGCGAGAGTTTGGGGCCAACGTCCTGACTTTC. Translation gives CASPKPGQREFGANVLTF.

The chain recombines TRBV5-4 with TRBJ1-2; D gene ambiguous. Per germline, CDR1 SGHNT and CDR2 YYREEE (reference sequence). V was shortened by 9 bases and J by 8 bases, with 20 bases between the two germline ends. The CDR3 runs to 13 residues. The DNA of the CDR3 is TGTGCCACGGGGTCGGATTTATACGGCGGCTACACCTTC. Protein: CATGSDLYGGYTF.

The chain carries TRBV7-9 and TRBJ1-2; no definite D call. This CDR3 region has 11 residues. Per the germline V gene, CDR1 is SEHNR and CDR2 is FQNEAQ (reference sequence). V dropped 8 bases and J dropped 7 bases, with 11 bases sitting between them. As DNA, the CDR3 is TGTGCCAGCGGGGAGGGTTCTGGCTACACCTTC. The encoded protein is CASGEGSGYTF.

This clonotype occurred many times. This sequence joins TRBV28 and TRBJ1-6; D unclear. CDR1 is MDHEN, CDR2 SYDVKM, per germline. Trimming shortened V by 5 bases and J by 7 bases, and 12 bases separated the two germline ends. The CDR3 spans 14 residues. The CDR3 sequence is CASSPPGSNSPLHF. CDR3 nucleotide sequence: TGTGCCAGCAGTCCTCCTGGGAGCAATTCACCCCTCCACTTT.

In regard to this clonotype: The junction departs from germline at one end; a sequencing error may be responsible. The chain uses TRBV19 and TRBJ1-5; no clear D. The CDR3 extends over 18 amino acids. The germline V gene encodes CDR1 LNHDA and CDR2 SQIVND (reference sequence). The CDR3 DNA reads TGTGCCAGTAGTATGTTCGCACCCTACTATTATAGCAATCAGCACCAGCATTTT. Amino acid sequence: CASSMFAPYYYSNQHQHF.

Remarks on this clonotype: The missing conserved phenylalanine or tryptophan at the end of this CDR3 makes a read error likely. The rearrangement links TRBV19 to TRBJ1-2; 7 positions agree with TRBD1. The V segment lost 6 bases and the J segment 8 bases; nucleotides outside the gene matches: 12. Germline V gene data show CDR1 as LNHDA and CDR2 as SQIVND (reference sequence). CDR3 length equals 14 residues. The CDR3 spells CASSTPSTGTGYTL. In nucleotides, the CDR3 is TGTGCCAGTAGCACCCCCTCGACAGGGACCGGCTACACCTTA.

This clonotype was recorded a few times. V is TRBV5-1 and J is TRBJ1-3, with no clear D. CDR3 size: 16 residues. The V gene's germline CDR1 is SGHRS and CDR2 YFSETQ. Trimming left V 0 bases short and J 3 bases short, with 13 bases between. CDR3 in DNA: TGCGCCAGCAGCTTGGTGGGTTTCGGAAGTGGAAACACCATATATTTT. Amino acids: CASSLVGFGSGNTIYF.

The CDR3 loop is CASRPGTAYYEQYF. DNA for the CDR3: TGTGCCAGCAGACCCGGGACTGCTTACTACGAGCAGTACTTC. The chain recombines TRBV6-5 with TRBJ2-7; D may be TRBD2 (6 bases). Germline CDR1 MNHEY, CDR2 SVGAGI. Trimming removed 6 bases from V and 3 bases from J, with 15 bases in between. This CDR3 contains 14 residues.

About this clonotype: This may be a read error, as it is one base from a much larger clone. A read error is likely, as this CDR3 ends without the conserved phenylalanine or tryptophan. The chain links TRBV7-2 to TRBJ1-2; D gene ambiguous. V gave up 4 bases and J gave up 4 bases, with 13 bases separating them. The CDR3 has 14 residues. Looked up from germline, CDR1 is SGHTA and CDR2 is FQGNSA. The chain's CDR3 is CASSSVLRTYGYTL. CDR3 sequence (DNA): TGTGCCAGCAGCTCCGTCCTCCGAACCTATGGCTACACCTTA.

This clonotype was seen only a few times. CDR3 loop: CASSLGTFYGYTF. The CDR3 DNA reads as TGTGCCAGCAGCTTAGGTACCTTCTATGGCTACACCTTC. The rearrangement joins TRBV5-6 to TRBJ1-2, with D unclear. The CDR3 runs to 13 residues. The V end was cut by 2 bases, the J end by 4 bases, with 9 bases between. CDR1 is SGHDT and CDR2 is YYEEEE in the germline V gene.

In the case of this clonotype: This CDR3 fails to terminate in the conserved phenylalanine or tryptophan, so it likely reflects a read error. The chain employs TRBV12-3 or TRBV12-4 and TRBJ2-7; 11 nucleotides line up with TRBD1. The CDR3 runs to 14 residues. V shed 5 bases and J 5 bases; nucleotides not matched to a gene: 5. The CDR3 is CASSDRTGGHEQYY. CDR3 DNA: TGTGCCAGCAGTGATCGGACAGGGGGCCACGAGCAGTACTAC.

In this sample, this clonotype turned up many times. In nucleotides, the CDR3 is TGTGCCAGCAGCTCCTTTATCCGCAATCAGCCCCAGCATTTT. This translates into CASSSFIRNQPQHF. V gene TRBV12-3 or TRBV12-4 combines with J gene TRBJ1-5; D gene uncertain. The ends were cut back, 6 bases at V and 2 bases at J, with 11 bases in the middle. The CDR3 is 14 residues long.

CDR3 protein: CASSPWTSGDEQFF. CDR3 coding DNA: TGTGCCAGCAGTCCTTGGACTAGCGGCGATGAGCAGTTCTTC. This chain uses TRBV2 with TRBJ2-1; 10 positions agree with TRBD2. V shed 5 bases and J 8 bases; nucleotides not matched to a gene: 6. In germline, CDR1 is SNHLY, CDR2 FYNNEI. CDR3 length: 14 residues.

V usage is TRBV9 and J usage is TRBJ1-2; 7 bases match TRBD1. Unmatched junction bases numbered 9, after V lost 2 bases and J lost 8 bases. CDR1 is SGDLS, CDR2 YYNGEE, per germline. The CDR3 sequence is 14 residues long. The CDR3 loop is CASSVGQTFYGYTF. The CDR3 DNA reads TGTGCCAGCAGCGTGGGACAGACGTTTTACGGCTACACCTTC.

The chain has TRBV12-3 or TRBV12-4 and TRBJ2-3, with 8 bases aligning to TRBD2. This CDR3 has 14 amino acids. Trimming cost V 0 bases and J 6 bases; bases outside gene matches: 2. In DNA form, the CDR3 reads TGTGCCAGCAGTTTAGCTAGCGGGGTCGATACGCAGTATTTT. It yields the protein CASSLASGVDTQYF.